The rows below give T cell receptor beta chains drawn from one sample of a study of Ad26.COV2.S vaccination and SARS-CoV-2 variants. Using immunoSEQ multiplex PCR, the repertoire was profiled, and TCRdb retains in-frame clones only, with some absent. The sample has 400,000 to 450,000 clones, around nine tenths seen once. This sample comprised peripheral blood, obtained in a trial of Ad26.COV2.S vaccine versus placebo. These receptors were obtained from a person between 18 and 65 years old who received the Ad26.COV2.S COVID-19 vaccine or a placebo. Both conserved end residues are part of each CDR3. D genes are given only for firm matches. Where a row states a size, it is once, few, many or the class of an expanded clone; other rows omit it.

-,TRBJ2-7,TRBV13,TRBD1,TGTGCCAGCAGCTTCCTTAGGGGGCGTATCTACGAGCAGTACTTC,CASSFLRGRIYEQYF
-,TRBJ2-1,TRBV6-4,-,TGTGCCAGCAGTGGCGGGGCTTTCAATGAGCAGTTCTTC,CASSGGAFNEQFF
-,TRBJ1-2,TRBV6-5,TRBD1,TGTGCCAGCAGTAGGGACAGCGGGGGCTACACCTTC,CASSRDSGGYTF
-,TRBJ2-1,TRBV20-1,TRBD2,TGCAGTGCTGCGGGAGAAGAGCAGTTCTTC,CSAAGEEQFF
-,TRBJ2-7,TRBV18,-,TGTGCCAGCTCACCACCAGAACGGGAGATCTCCTACGAGCAGTACTTC,CASSPPEREISYEQYF
-,TRBJ1-4,TRBV10-3,TRBD1,TGTGCCATCAGCGACGGACAGGGAAAGGGGGTAGGAACTAATGAAAAACTGTTTTTT,CAISDGQGKGVGTNEKLFF
once,TRBJ2-3,TRBV6-5,-,TGTGCCAGCAGTTATTGGTCTAGCAAAGATACGCAGTATTTT,CASSYWSSKDTQYF
-,TRBJ2-5,TRBV6-2/TRBV6-3,TRBD2,TGTGCCAGCAGTTACTCAGCAGGGAGGGGTCGAGAGACCCAGTACTTC,CASSYSAGRGRETQYF
-,TRBJ2-3,TRBV6-6,TRBD2,TGTGCCAGCAGCTACGCGGGGGTTAGCACAGATACGCAGTATTTT,CASSYAGVSTDTQYF
-,TRBJ1-2,TRBV5-8,-,TGTGCCAGCAGCTTAAGTCCGGAACTCTACACCTTC,CASSLSPELYTF
-,TRBJ1-5,TRBV2,TRBD1,TGTGCCAGCAGGGCCCACCGGGACAGAGGCAATCAGCCCCAGCATTTT,CASRAHRDRGNQPQHF
-,TRBJ1-1,TRBV30,-,TGTGCCTGGAGTGAGGTCGGCACTGAAGCTTTCTTT,CAWSEVGTEAFF
-,TRBJ2-7,TRBV4-3,-,TGCGCCAGCAGCCAAGATGCGGGAAGTGAGCAGTACTTC,CASSQDAGSEQYF
-,TRBJ2-7,TRBV5-6,TRBD2,TGTGCCAGCAGCTTGGTAGGTGGGACTAGCTTATACGAGCAGTACTTC,CASSLVGGTSLYEQYF
-,TRBJ2-7,TRBV24-1,-,TGTGCCACCAGTGATTTATACGCCTACGAGCAGTACTTC,CATSDLYAYEQYF
-,TRBJ2-4,TRBV19,TRBD2,TGTGCCAGTAGTATCCCCCTTGGCGGGAGTTACATTCAGTACTTC,CASSIPLGGSYIQYF
-,TRBJ1-2,TRBV5-4,-,TGTGCCAGCAGCTTGGAAGGGGGCTATGGCTACACCTTC,CASSLEGGYGYTF
-,TRBJ2-1,TRBV12-1,-,TGTGCCAGCAGCCCCCGGACAGAGCAGTTCTTC,CASSPRTEQFF
once,TRBJ1-1,TRBV4-2,TRBD1,TGTGCCAGCAGCTCCGGACAGGGGGCGTATGCTGAAGCTTTCTTT,CASSSGQGAYAEAFF
-,TRBJ2-5,TRBV18,-,TGTGCCAGCTCACCACGCCAAGAGACCCAGTACTTC,CASSPRQETQYF
-,TRBJ2-1,TRBV9,TRBD2,TGTGCCAGCAGCAGCGGGAGGGCCGCCTACAATGAGCAGTTCTTC,CASSSGRAAYNEQFF
-,TRBJ1-1,TRBV21-1,-,TGTGCCAGCAGCCTAAGCGGGGGATCGAACACTGAAGCTTTCTTT,CASSLSGGSNTEAFF
-,TRBJ2-3,TRBV27,-,TGTGCCAGCAGTTTTTGGGGTAGCACAGATACGCAGTATTTT,CASSFWGSTDTQYF
-,TRBJ2-6,TRBV19,-,TGTGCCAGTACCCCAGGACCGCACTCTGGGGCCAACGTCCTGACTTTC,CASTPGPHSGANVLTF
-,TRBJ1-4,TRBV7-2,-,TGTGCCAGCAGCTTAGGGGGAACAACTAATGAAAAACTGTTTTTT,CASSLGGTTNEKLFF
-,TRBJ2-1,TRBV6-2/TRBV6-3,TRBD2,TGTGCCAGCAGTACGGGACTAGCGGGAGTCGTTGAGCAGTTCTTC,CASSTGLAGVVEQFF
-,TRBJ2-1,TRBV7-9,-,TGTGCCAGCAGCCCCCGACAGGACCTCTACAATGAGCAGTTCTTC,CASSPRQDLYNEQFF
-,TRBJ2-2,TRBV29-1,-,TGCAGCGTTGAATACGGCACCCGCACCGGGGAGCTGTTTTTT,CSVEYGTRTGELFF
-,TRBJ1-1,TRBV28,TRBD1,TGTGCCAGCAGGCTAGGGGACAGGGAAGCTTTCTTT,CASRLGDREAFF
-,TRBJ2-2,TRBV6-5,-,TGTGCCAGCATAGCGGAGAACACCGGGGAGCTGTTTTTT,CASIAENTGELFF
-,TRBJ2-7,TRBV7-2,TRBD2,TGTGCCAGCAGCCAGGGACTAGCGGGAGGGGGGCGCGAGCAGTACTTC,CASSQGLAGGGREQYF
-,TRBJ2-2,TRBV3-1/TRBV3-2,-,TGTGCCAGCAGCCAAGAGGTGGGAACGGACACCGGGGAGCTGTTTTTT,CASSQEVGTDTGELFF
-,TRBJ2-1,TRBV27,-,TGTGCCAGCAGCCCCGCGAAAAACAATGAGCAGTTCTTC,CASSPAKNNEQFF
-,TRBJ1-6,TRBV5-6,-,TGTGCCAGCAGCTTGGACCAGAATTCACCCCTCCACTTT,CASSLDQNSPLHF
-,TRBJ2-1,TRBV10-1,-,TGCGCCAGCGCCTCCTCCCGTGGACGAAATGAGCAGTTCTTC,CASASSRGRNEQFF
-,TRBJ2-5,TRBV30,-,TGTGCCTGGAAAGAGACAGACTTCCAAGAGACCCAGTACTTC,CAWKETDFQETQYF
few,TRBJ2-7,TRBV5-6,TRBD1,TGTGCCAGCAGCCCGACAGGGGGTCTAGGGAACGAGCAGTACTTC,CASSPTGGLGNEQYF
-,TRBJ2-2,TRBV19,TRBD2,TGTGCCAGTAGTATAGGGTGGGAGCGGGGCACCGGGGAGCTGTTTTTT,CASSIGWERGTGELFF
once,TRBJ2-1,TRBV6-6,-,TGTGCCAGCAGCCTAGCGTTTGAGCAGTTCTTC,CASSLAFEQFF
-,TRBJ1-5,TRBV19,-,TGTGCCAGTAGTACAACCTCGTCCCAGCATTTT,CASSTTSSQHF
-,TRBJ2-5,TRBV28,-,TGTGCCGCCGGGCAGGACACCGGGACCCAGTACTTC,CAAGQDTGTQYF
-,TRBJ2-7,TRBV9,TRBD2,TGTGCCAGCAGCGCGGGACTAGCTCTCTCAAGAGACTCCTACGAGCAGTACTTC,CASSAGLALSRDSYEQYF
-,TRBJ2-1,TRBV6-6,TRBD2,TGTGCCAGCAGTTATCCTCAACTAGCGGACTACAATGAGCAGTTCTTC,CASSYPQLADYNEQFF
-,TRBJ2-3,TRBV4-3,TRBD2,TGCGCCAGCAGCCAAGATTTGCAGCGGGAGGGTAGCACAGATACGCAGTATTTT,CASSQDLQREGSTDTQYF
once,TRBJ2-5,TRBV19,-,TGTGCCAGTAGTACCCAGACCCGGCCCCAAGAGACCCAGTACTTC,CASSTQTRPQETQYF
-,TRBJ2-1,TRBV18,TRBD2,TGTGCCAGCTCACCAGAAGCGGGAGGATACAATGAGCAGTTCTTC,CASSPEAGGYNEQFF
few,TRBJ2-1,TRBV14,-,TGTGCCAGCAGCCAAGGGCTAGCCTCCTACAATGAGCAGTTCTTC,CASSQGLASYNEQFF
-,TRBJ2-1,TRBV4-2,TRBD2,TGTGCCAGCAGCCAGAGTCCACTAGCGGAATACAATGAGCAGTTCTTC,CASSQSPLAEYNEQFF
few,TRBJ1-3,TRBV5-5,-,TGTGCCAGCAGCCCCCGGGACCTCTCTGGAAACACCATATATTTT,CASSPRDLSGNTIYF
-,TRBJ2-7,TRBV7-8,TRBD2,TGTGCCAGCAGCTTGGGGGGGAGGTCCTACGAGCAGTACTTC,CASSLGGRSYEQYF
few,TRBJ2-7,TRBV4-2,-,TGTGCCAGCAGCCAGAGGGGCAGGGACAACGAGCAGTACTTC,CASSQRGRDNEQYF
-,TRBJ2-2,TRBV5-4,-,TGTGCCAGCAGCCAGCCGGCCGGGGAGCTGTTTTTT,CASSQPAGELFF
-,TRBJ2-2,TRBV30,-,TGTGCCTGGAGTAGTACAGGGTCCGGGGAGCTGTTTTTT,CAWSSTGSGELFF
-,TRBJ2-7,TRBV6-6,TRBD2,TGTGCCAGCTCCGCGGGAGGAAACTACGAGCAGTACTTC,CASSAGGNYEQYF
-,TRBJ1-1,TRBV11-2,-,TGTGCCAGCAGGAATGAGGGGTTAGACACTGAAGCTTTCTTT,CASRNEGLDTEAFF
once,TRBJ2-7,TRBV7-2,-,TGTGCCAGCAGCCCCGAGAGAACCTACGAGCAGTACTTC,CASSPERTYEQYF
-,TRBJ2-1,TRBV2,TRBD2,TGTGCCAGCAGTGCAACTAGCGAAATTCGGTTCTTC,CASSATSEIRFF
-,TRBJ1-2,TRBV7-2,-,TGTGCCAGCAGCCTTTCCGGTGCGATCGGTACCGGCTACACCTTC,CASSLSGAIGTGYTF
-,TRBJ1-4,TRBV5-1,TRBD1,TGCGCCAGCAGCCCGGGGACAGCAAATGAAAAACTGTTTTTT,CASSPGTANEKLFF
few,TRBJ1-5,TRBV19,TRBD1,TGTGCCACCGCACCAGTCGGACAGGGAGGAAATCAGCCCCAGCATTTT,CATAPVGQGGNQPQHF